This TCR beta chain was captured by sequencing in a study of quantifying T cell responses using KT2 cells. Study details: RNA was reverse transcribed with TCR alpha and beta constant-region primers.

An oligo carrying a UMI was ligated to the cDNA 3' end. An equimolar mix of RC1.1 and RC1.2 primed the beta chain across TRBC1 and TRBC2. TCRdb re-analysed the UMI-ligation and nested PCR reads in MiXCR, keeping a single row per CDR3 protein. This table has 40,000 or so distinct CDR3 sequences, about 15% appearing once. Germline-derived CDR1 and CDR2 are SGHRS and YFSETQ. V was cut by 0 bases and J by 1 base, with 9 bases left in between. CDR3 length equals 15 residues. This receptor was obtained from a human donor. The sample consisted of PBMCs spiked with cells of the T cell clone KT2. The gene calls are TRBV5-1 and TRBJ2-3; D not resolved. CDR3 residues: CASSLGSAGTDTQYF. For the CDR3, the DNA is TGCGCCAGCAGCTTGGGGTCAGCCGGCACAGATACGCAGTATTTT.